A single sample gave rise to the 2 T cell receptor beta chains below, sequenced in a study of shared clonotypes between healthy human individuals. TCRdb's copy holds only in-frame clones and misses some; the assay was immunoSEQ multiplex PCR. Altogether around 500,000 clones are present, 76% being singletons, with the ten largest covering 10% to 15%. Sequencing was performed on PBMCs. Every receptor here comes from a middle-aged woman in good health. Some clones in this sample may be carry-over from other donors' samples.

This clone has just a few counts. The CDR3 DNA follows: TGTGCCTGGAGTGTACACAGGATCCTCTCCTACGAGCAGTACTTC. Encoded protein: CAWSVHRILSYEQYF. The chain combines TRBV30 with TRBJ2-7, with D perhaps TRBD1 (5 bases). V was trimmed by 0 bases and J by 0 bases, leaving 12 bases between them. The CDR3 runs 15 residues. Germline assignment: CDR1 GTSNPN and CDR2 SVGIG (reference sequence).

The gene calls are TRBV11-3 and TRBJ2-5; 7 bases agree with TRBD2. From germline, CDR1 is SGHNT and CDR2 YENEEA. The V gene end was trimmed by 3 bases and the J gene end by 11 bases; junction bases not matched to a gene: 9. The CDR3 covers 13 residues. Written as DNA, the CDR3 is TGTGCCAGCAGCTTCGGACTAGGAGGGGAGCAGTACTTC. Its translation: CASSFGLGGEQYF.